Detailed here is one T cell receptor beta chain. In its sample, this clonotype was seen many times. This clone's antigen is unknown. Base qualities are not at hand, and no much larger clone is one base apart. The library relied on 5' RACE. The sample was run on a NextSeq 500. In the TCR library protocol, unique molecular identifiers were attached to individual cDNA molecules to correct for PCR bias and sequencing error. Both TCR alpha and beta chains were sequenced, and tight co-correlation was observed between alpha and beta sequence abundances in each sample. The source study handled its data this way. V gene, J gene and CDR3 annotation of TCR sequences was performed with Decombinator V4. TCRs were defined as expanded if a significant change between any two time points was detected under a Poisson model with p below 0.0001. TCR abundances were normalised to the total number of TCRs sequenced per sample and expressed as counts per million. MAIT TCRs were defined by TRAV1-2 paired with TRAJ12, TRAJ20 or TRAJ33, and iNKT TCRs by TRAV10 paired with TRAJ18. A search of VDJdb, accessed on 1 November 2021, was run for TCRs annotated to CMV, EBV and SARS-CoV-2, with TCRs annotated for multiple antigens excluded. The public reads were quality trimmed at Q25 with fastp and then assembled into clones with MiXCR by TCRdb, keeping productive beta chains. Entries that share a CDR3 protein sequence are merged under the most common genes and DNA. These V and J calls rely on TCRdb rather than the paper's analysis. In all, the sample holds roughly 75,000 distinct CDR3 sequences, and roughly 9.6% of those were seen once. Approximately 5% of the sample is taken by the ten largest.

These data come from a study of early T cells in non-severe SARS-CoV-2 infection (dated by TCRdb to 2020 to 2023). About the investigation overall: Because TCR sequencing relied on bulk RNA taken from unsorted whole blood, pairing of alpha and beta chains was not possible.

Reading the germline V gene gives CDR1 MNHEY and CDR2 SVGEGT. Trimming removed 0 bases from V and 3 bases from J, leaving 3 bases between the germline ends. Reading from cysteine to phenylalanine, the CDR3 counts 13 amino acids. The kept DNA is CDR3 alone, 39 bases in frame from the first base. Set within a cohort of healthcare workers in London, UK, this nested case-control study involved weekly PCR testing of nasopharyngeal swabs along with blood sampling. Healthcare workers were recruited between 23 and 31 March 2020, during the week of the UK lockdown, and were followed weekly for up to roughly 16 weeks. The paper as a whole reports these results and caveats: VDJdb matching was skewed toward anti-spike CD8 responses and likely underestimated virus-specific expansions, missing private and CD4 specificities.

The sequence links TRBV6-2 or TRBV6-3 to TRBJ1-5, with the D gene not confidently named. Material for sequencing was whole blood. The receptor was isolated from an adult who was a healthcare worker with PCR-confirmed SARS-CoV-2 infection or an uninfected control (not recorded which). This receptor carries the CDR3 CASSYSANQPQHF. The DNA sequence is TGTGCCAGCAGTTACTCGGCCAATCAGCCCCAGCATTTT.